Listed here are 2 T cell receptor beta chains from one sample, sequenced in a study of shared clonotypes between healthy human individuals (dated by TCRdb to 2018 to 2021). The method behind the library was the immunoSEQ multiplex PCR assay. Sourced from immuneACCESS, this table was stored by TCRdb with only in-frame sequences that have V and J called. A share of the clones is absent; for the studies checked, an unresolved V gene accounts for under half, and the remainder has no known explanation. The sample table lists around 2.3 million clones, around 95% of them with a count of one. The ten largest clones add up to approximately 0.13% of the sample. The sample taken for sequencing was naive CD4+ T cells sorted from blood. The sample's cell subset or site label, decoded: CD45RA+ positively selected. The receptors were gathered from a man between 18 and 35 years old in good health.

J is TRBJ2-2 and V is TRBV2, with 11 bases fitting TRBD1. Trimming took 1 base from V and 8 from J; bases not matched to a gene: 6. The CDR3 spans 16 residues. Germline V lookup: CDR1 SNHLY, CDR2 FYNNEI. In nucleotides, the CDR3 is TGTGCCAGCAGTGAAGACAGGACAGGGGGCTTTGGGGAGCTGTTTTTT. Its translation is CASSEDRTGGFGELFF.

V and J are TRBV7-9 and TRBJ2-5; D remains ambiguous. The CDR3 is made up of 13 amino acids. Deletions cut 2 bases from V and 0 bases from J, with 4 bases between. Germline V CDR1 and CDR2: SEHNR, FQNEAQ (reference sequence). The chain's CDR3 is CASSLRDQETQYF. The CDR3 DNA reads TGTGCCAGCAGCTTAAGGGACCAAGAGACCCAGTACTTC. The complete variable domain, with remaining parts taken from reference TRBV7-9 and TRBJ2-5, reads DTGVSQNPRHKITKRGQNVTFRCDPISEHNRLYWYRQTLGQGPEFLTYFQNEAQLEKSRLLSDRFSAERPKGSFSTLEIQRTEQGDSAMYLCASSLRDQETQYFGPGTRLLVL.